The entry that follows covers one T cell receptor (beta chain) sequence. Under the authors' procedure: Reference gene primer amplification in the assay estimated nucleated cell counts. Only in-frame clones appear in the TCRdb table, and some are missing; sequencing was by immunoSEQ multiplex PCR. V, J and clone size are those of that table, while D and trimming were read from the DNA. Altogether more than 70,000 clones are present, approximately 86% being singletons, with the ten largest covering less than 9%. The CDR3 runs 17 residues. Per germline, CDR1 SEHNR and CDR2 FQNEAQ (reference sequence). After removal of 2 bases from V and 3 bases from J, the junction contained 12 bases not matched to a gene. The data were obtained in a study of blood T cell repertoires in COVID-19.

The sequenced sample was peripheral blood. The sequence was collected from a man aged 55 to 70 with acute or convalescent COVID-19. The chain uses TRBV7-9 and TRBJ1-1, with 7 nucleotides matching TRBD1. CDR3 amino acids: CASSLPPGVGGHTEAFF. CDR3 DNA sequence: TGTGCCAGCAGCTTACCTCCAGGGGTAGGGGGCCACACTGAAGCTTTCTTT.